The 32 T cell receptor beta chains below were found in one sample sequenced in a study of T cell changes during pregnancy in multiple sclerosis. TCRdb's table, derived via immunoSEQ multiplex PCR, lists solely in-frame clones and lacks some. Of around 32,000 clones in the sample, roughly 86% were seen once. This material consisted of CD8+ T cells from peripheral blood mononuclear cells, taken before pregnancy. These receptors came from a female donor with multiple sclerosis, enrolled in a pregnancy study.

The genes are TRBV25-1 and TRBJ2-1; 7 bases fit TRBD1. Germline CDR1 MGHDK, CDR2 SYGVNS. The V and J ends lost 4 bases and 4 bases, in that order; junction bases with no gene match: 1. The CDR3 spans 13 residues. The CDR3 nucleotides are TGTGCCAGCAGTGGGACAGGTTACAATGAGCAGTTCTTC. Translation gives CASSGTGYNEQFF.

The chain couples TRBV25-1 to TRBJ1-3; D is undetermined. There are 16 residues in the CDR3. With 7 bases removed from V and 0 bases from J, the gap between germline ends came to 16 bases. Germline loops: CDR1 MGHDK, CDR2 SYGVNS. The CDR3 loop reads CASISGAGYSGNTIYF. The CDR3 DNA sequence: TGTGCCAGCATAAGCGGTGCGGGCTACTCTGGAAACACCATATATTTT.

The rearrangement uses TRBV6-5 and TRBJ2-1, with 11 bases fitting TRBD1. V lost 6 bases, J lost 4 bases, and 2 bases stayed unmatched. CDR1 and CDR2 from the germline V gene are MNHEY and SVGAGI. CDR3 length equals 14 residues. Here the CDR3 DNA reads TGTGCCAGCAGGGGGGACAGGGGGTACAATGAGCAGTTCTTC. This codes for CASRGDRGYNEQFF.

The V and J genes are TRBV7-6 and TRBJ1-6, with 7 bases aligning to TRBD1. The CDR3 loop spans 14 amino acids. V lost 2 bases and J lost 6; bases outside the gene matches: 1. Germline V gene sequence: CDR1 SGHVS, CDR2 FNYEAQ. The DNA of the CDR3 is TGTGCCAGCAGCTTAAGGGACAGTAATTCACCCCTCCACTTT. This translates into CASSLRDSNSPLHF.

V is TRBV6-5 and J is TRBJ2-7; a weak D match, TRBD2 (6 bases). The CDR3 is 12 amino acids. The germline CDR1 and CDR2 sequences are MNHEY and SVGAGI. The V end lost 1 base, the J end lost 6 bases, and 7 bases lay between the germline ends. CDR3 nucleotide sequence: TGTGCCAGCAGTTACTTGGGGGGCGAGCAGTACTTC. Amino acid sequence: CASSYLGGEQYF.

This clone was counted a single time. The chain couples TRBV18 to TRBJ1-2, with 7 bases lining up with TRBD1. Germline V gives CDR1 KGHSH, CDR2 LQKENI. The ends lost 2 bases at V and 0 bases at J; junction bases unmatched: 6. The CDR3 runs to 16 residues. CDR3 sequence: CASSPWQGDANYGYTF. For the CDR3, the DNA is TGTGCCAGCTCACCATGGCAGGGGGACGCTAACTATGGCTACACCTTC.

The genes are TRBV7-2 and TRBJ2-7; 10 bases map to TRBD2. The trim removed 1 base at V and 4 bases at J, leaving 4 bases unmatched. The CDR3 covers 15 residues. Germline-derived CDR1 and CDR2 are SGHTA and FQGNSA. The CDR3 bases are TGTGCCAGCAGCTTAGGGCTAGCGGGGGCTTACGAGCAGTACTTC. Translating gives CASSLGLAGAYEQYF.

The J gene is TRBJ1-1, the V gene TRBV6-5; D not certain. The CDR3 spans 15 residues. Germline CDR1 MNHEY, CDR2 SVGAGI. V shed 0 bases and J shed 4 bases, with 12 bases lying between them. Here the CDR3 DNA reads TGTGCCAGCAGTTACTCGGCGGACGAGGGCACTGAAGCTTTCTTT. This encodes CASSYSADEGTEAFF.

This clone was seen just once. V is TRBV6-1 and J is TRBJ2-2; weak D call: TRBD2 (6 bases). Germline-derived CDR1 and CDR2 are MNHNS and SASEGT. The CDR3 loop spans 14 amino acids. Trimming left V 10 bases short and J 7 bases short, with 19 bases between. This CDR3 is CATKPGGQGGELFF. The CDR3 DNA reads as TGTGCCACCAAGCCAGGAGGGCAGGGCGGGGAGCTGTTTTTT.

There are a few counts of this clone. Other DNA sequences within the sample encode an identical CDR3. V is TRBV27 and J is TRBJ1-1, with no clear D. This CDR3 is built from 13 residues. Deletions cut 2 bases from V and 4 bases from J, with 8 bases between. Germline loops: CDR1 MNHEY, CDR2 SMNVEV (reference sequence). The CDR3 sequence: CASSLSRGTEAFF. CDR3 coding DNA: TGTGCCAGCAGTTTAAGCCGGGGCACTGAAGCTTTCTTT.

The V and J genes are TRBV19 and TRBJ1-1; D is uncertain. V dropped 6 bases and J dropped 0 bases, with 20 bases sitting between them. This CDR3 is 17 amino acids long. CDR1 and CDR2 (germline): LNHDA, SQIVND (reference sequence). CDR3 in DNA: TGTGCCAGTAGCCCTATCACCCTTGGGGAGATGAACACTGAAGCTTTCTTT. It specifies CASSPITLGEMNTEAFF.

Here the CDR3 DNA reads TGTGCCAGCAGTTTACCCGACAGGGAAGCTTTCTTT. It specifies CASSLPDREAFF. The chain is built from TRBV28 and TRBJ1-1, with TRBD1 as a possible D gene (6 bases). This CDR3 is built from 12 residues. CDR1 MDHEN and CDR2 SYDVKM come from the germline V gene. Trimming cost V 2 bases and J 8 bases, with 9 bases left between them.

The chain couples TRBV5-5 to TRBJ2-7, with 8 nucleotides matching TRBD1. This CDR3 is built from 15 residues. V lost 4 bases and J lost 3; bases outside the gene matches: 9. Germline lookup yields CDR1 SGHKS and CDR2 YYEKEE (reference sequence). CDR3 in amino acids: CASSHTDRADYEQYF. CDR3 DNA: TGTGCCAGCAGCCATACGGACAGGGCGGACTACGAGCAGTACTTC.

Only one count was recorded for this clone. The CDR3 DNA follows: TGTGCCAGCAGCCTACAGACAGATTTTTATAATTCACCCCTCCACTTT. As protein: CASSLQTDFYNSPLHF. The V and J genes are TRBV13 and TRBJ1-6; D is perhaps TRBD1 (5 bases). V gave up 5 bases and J gave up 4 bases, with 15 bases separating them. This CDR3 comprises 16 residues. The germline gives CDR1 PRHDT, CDR2 FYEKMQ (reference sequence). The entire variable domain, with the rest obtained from reference TRBV13 and TRBJ1-6, is as follows: AAGVIQSPRHLIKEKRETATLKCYPIPRHDTVYWYQQGPGQDPQFLISFYEKMQSDKGSIPDRFSAQQFSDYHSELNMSSLELGDSALYFCASSLQTDFYNSPLHFGNGTRLTVT.

V and J are TRBV5-6 and TRBJ2-5, with 11 bases aligning to TRBD2. The V segment lost 6 bases and the J segment 1 base; nucleotides outside the gene matches: 5. CDR3 length equals 15 residues. Germline V gives CDR1 SGHDT, CDR2 YYEEEE. The CDR3 reads CASTLAGGGQETQYF. In DNA, the CDR3 is TGTGCCAGCACCTTAGCGGGAGGGGGCCAAGAGACCCAGTACTTC.

The rearrangement links TRBV14 to TRBJ2-7; D might be TRBD2 (6 bases). Germline V gene data show CDR1 as SGHDN and CDR2 as FVKESK. V was clipped by 1 base and J by 0 bases, with 10 bases between them. The CDR3 spans 15 residues. The CDR3 spells CASSQAGVFSYEQYF. The CDR3, as DNA: TGTGCCAGCAGCCAAGCGGGGGTCTTCTCCTACGAGCAGTACTTC.

V is TRBV6-6 and J is TRBJ1-1; D remains unclear. V lost 2 bases to trimming and J lost 6 bases, with 4 bases between them. Germline V gives CDR1 MNHNY, CDR2 SVGAGI (reference sequence). There are 11 residues in the CDR3. The CDR3 nucleotides are TGTGCCAGCAGTTACACAGCTGAAGCTTTCTTT. It yields the protein CASSYTAEAFF.

The chain links TRBV11-2 to TRBJ2-3; 7 bases line up with TRBD1. Germline V gene lookup returns CDR1 SGHAT and CDR2 FQNNGV. The CDR3 consists of 16 residues. V was pared by 0 bases and J by 6 bases, with 9 bases of the junction left unmatched. The CDR3 nucleotides read TGTGCCAGCAGCTTAGACATCCGAGGGGGCCGGGATACGCAGTATTTT. This sequence encodes CASSLDIRGGRDTQYF.

J is TRBJ2-5 and V is TRBV9; D gene uncertain. Trimming cost V 0 bases and J 5 bases, with 14 bases left between them. The CDR3 length is 15 residues. Germline V lookup: CDR1 SGDLS, CDR2 YYNGEE. The CDR3 loop reads CASSVDRGPRETQYF. In DNA, the CDR3 is TGTGCCAGCAGCGTAGATCGCGGTCCACGGGAGACCCAGTACTTC.

In its sample, this clone was seen a few times. V and J are TRBV5-4 and TRBJ2-3; 7 bases fit TRBD2. This CDR3 is 17 amino acids long. Trimming at V came to 0 bases and at J to 2 bases, leaving 9 bases not matched to a gene. The V gene's germline CDR1 is SGHNT and CDR2 YYREEE (reference sequence). The chain's CDR3 is CASSLGFKRGFTDTQYF. The CDR3 nucleotides are TGTGCCAGCAGCTTGGGATTCAAGCGGGGCTTCACAGATACGCAGTATTTT. The full variable domain, rest sourced from reference TRBV5-4 and TRBJ2-3, is ETGVTQSPTHLIKTRGQQVTLRCSSQSGHNTVSWYQQALGQGPQFIFQYYREEENGRGNFPPRFSGLQFPNYSSELNVNALELDDSALYLCASSLGFKRGFTDTQYFGPGTRLTVL.

V gene TRBV15 combines with J gene TRBJ1-1; D call uncertain. The germline CDR1 and CDR2 sequences are LNHNV and YYDKDF (reference sequence). V was trimmed by 1 base and J by 7 bases, leaving 16 bases between them. The CDR3 loop spans 15 amino acids. The DNA for the CDR3 is TGTGCCACCAGCAGAGTAGCGGGAGGGAGTATTGAAGCTTTCTTT. Its translation is CATSRVAGGSIEAFF. Full variable domain (rest looked up from reference TRBV15 and TRBJ1-1): DAMVIQNPRYQVTQFGKPVTLSCSQTLNHNVMYWYQQKSSQAPKLLFHYYDKDFNNEADTPDNFQSRRPNTSFCFLDIRSPGLGDTAMYLCATSRVAGGSIEAFFGQGTRLTVV.

The chain joins TRBV30 to TRBJ2-1; TRBD2 matches at 7 bases. The V gene end was trimmed by 0 bases and the J gene end by 9 bases; junction bases not matched to a gene: 5. CDR1 and CDR2 (germline): GTSNPN, SVGIG (reference sequence). The CDR3 sequence is 13 residues long. The CDR3 DNA reads TGTGCCTGGAGTGTAGGACTAGTAAGTGAGCAGTTCTTC. This encodes CAWSVGLVSEQFF.

V is TRBV6-6 and J is TRBJ1-2; 7 bases agree with TRBD1. This CDR3 is built from 15 residues. Germline CDR1 MNHNY, CDR2 SVGAGI (reference sequence). V lost 6 bases, J lost 6 bases, and 13 bases stayed unmatched. DNA of the CDR3: TGTGCCAGCAGCGCAGAGGGGGCGCTTAGAAATGGCTACACCTTC. Amino acid sequence: CASSAEGALRNGYTF.

In its sample, this clone was seen a few times. The chain uses TRBV6-4 and TRBJ2-1, with a tentative D call TRBD2 (6 bases). The CDR3 runs 15 residues. The germline gives CDR1 MRHNA, CDR2 SNTAGT. V dropped 3 bases and J dropped 7 bases, with 16 bases sitting between them. For the CDR3, the DNA is TGTGCCAGCAGTGAAAAGTTATCGGGGGAAAATGAGCAGTTCTTC. Its translation: CASSEKLSGENEQFF.

CDR3 sequence reads: CASSHGGGDTQYF. In DNA, the CDR3 is TGTGCCAGCAGCCATGGGGGAGGAGATACGCAGTATTTT. The chain links TRBV9 to TRBJ2-3, with a weak D call TRBD2 (6 bases). The CDR3 is 13 amino acids. From germline, CDR1 is SGDLS and CDR2 YYNGEE. Trimming took off 4 bases at V and 5 bases at J, with 11 bases between the two ends.

This clone showed up just a few times. The chain carries TRBV6-5 and TRBJ1-2; a possible D gene is TRBD1 (5 bases). The germline V gene encodes CDR1 MNHEY and CDR2 SVGAGI. The CDR3 covers 13 residues. The V gene lost 6 bases and the J gene lost 1 base, with 9 bases spanning the gap. CDR3 nucleotides: TGTGCCAGCAGAGACAGTAGTAACTATGGCTACACCTTC. Encoded protein: CASRDSSNYGYTF.

This clone has a handful of counts. The gene calls are TRBV4-1 and TRBJ1-4; D is uncertain. V was pared by 0 bases and J by 8 bases, with 7 bases between. Germline V gives CDR1 MGHRA, CDR2 YSYEKL. This CDR3 is built from 13 residues. The CDR3 reads CASSQDMEEKLFF. CDR3 nucleotide sequence: TGCGCCAGCAGCCAAGATATGGAGGAAAAACTGTTTTTT.

The gene calls are TRBV2 and TRBJ1-5, with D possibly TRBD1 on 5 matching bases. The CDR3 totals 14 residues. Trimming removed 5 bases at V and 0 bases at J, with 8 bases between. The germline V gene has CDR1 SNHLY and CDR2 FYNNEI. The CDR3 nucleotides read TGTGCCAGCAGTCCGACAGATAGCAATCAGCCCCAGCATTTT. This encodes CASSPTDSNQPQHF.

This chain uses TRBV28 with TRBJ2-1; weak D call: TRBD1 (5 bases). CDR3 length: 12 residues. Trimming cost V 10 bases and J 3 bases, with 10 bases left between them. Germline loops: CDR1 MDHEN, CDR2 SYDVKM. CDR3 nucleotide sequence: TGTGCCATTTCCGACAGCTACAATGAGCAGTTCTTC. This sequence encodes CAISDSYNEQFF.

The chain combines TRBV29-1 with TRBJ1-2; tentative D call: TRBD1 (5 bases). This CDR3 region has 11 residues. CDR1 is SQVTM, CDR2 ANQGSEA, per germline. V lost 4 bases and J 7 bases, leaving 10 bases between the germline ends. This chain's CDR3 is CSVARDSGYTF. The CDR3, as DNA: TGCAGCGTTGCCAGGGATTCTGGCTACACCTTC.

The chain has TRBV28 and TRBJ1-2; D unresolved. Germline lookup yields CDR1 MDHEN and CDR2 SYDVKM. This CDR3 contains 13 residues. V lost 7 bases and J 6 bases, leaving 15 bases between the germline ends. The CDR3 DNA reads as TGTGCCAGCATCAGTTCCCCCGGAGATGGCTACACCTTC. Its protein product is CASISSPGDGYTF.

Of note for this clone: A read error may account for a junction end that differs from germline. Other DNA sequences from this sample encode an identical CDR3 as well. The rearrangement links TRBV5-4 to TRBJ1-6; 7 positions match TRBD1. This CDR3 spans 13 amino acids. From germline, CDR1 is SGHNT and CDR2 YYREEE (reference sequence). The CDR3 spells CASSWPPDRSLHF. For the CDR3, the DNA is TGCGCCAGCAGCTGGCCCCCGGACAGGTCCCTCCACTTT. Full variable domain (remainder filled in from reference TRBV5-4 and TRBJ1-6): ETGVTQSPTHLIKTRGQQVTLRCSSQSGHNTVSWYQQALGQGPQFIFQYYREEENGRGNFPPRFSGLQFPNYSSELNVNALELDDSALYLCASSWPPDRSLHFGNGTRLTVT.